These T cell receptor beta chains were read from a single sample in a study of preoperative IRX-2 immunotherapy in early breast cancer. Libraries were prepared by immunoSEQ multiplex PCR; TCRdb keeps only in-frame clonotypes and omits some of them. The sample holds approximately 28,000 clones, about four fifths seen once. The specimen was collected from a patient treated with IRX-2 immunotherapy. These receptors were obtained from a human donor with breast cancer. Each CDR3 is given with its conserved first and last residue. A D gene is named only where the DNA matches it firmly. Size values are once, few and many counts, or a class for expanded clones, and some rows have none.

v_call	j_call	d_call	clone_size	cdr3_aa	cdr3_nt
TRBV30	TRBJ1-5	TRBD1	-	CAWSATTGGNQPQHF	TGTGCCTGGAGTGCCACGACAGGGGGCAATCAGCCCCAGCATTTT
TRBV14	TRBJ2-5	-	-	CASSRTLGVETQYF	TGTGCCAGCAGCCGAACATTAGGTGTAGAGACCCAGTACTTC
TRBV11-3	TRBJ2-2	-	few	CASSSPRGAVLTGELFF	TGTGCCAGCAGCTCCCCCCGGGGAGCGGTCCTAACCGGGGAGCTGTTTTTT
TRBV6-8	TRBJ2-1	TRBD1	few	CASVKNRDRLYSYNEQFF	TGTGCCAGCGTAAAGAACCGGGACAGATTATACTCCTACAATGAGCAGTTCTTC
TRBV11-3	TRBJ1-3	TRBD1	-	CASSLGPGQTSGNTIYF	TGTGCCAGCAGCTTGGGGCCGGGACAGACCTCTGGAAACACCATATATTTT
TRBV28	TRBJ1-4	-	once	CASRTGAANEKLFF	TGTGCCAGCAGGACAGGTGCGGCTAATGAAAAACTGTTTTTT
TRBV11-1	TRBJ2-3	TRBD2	-	CASSLTLAGGSTDTQYF	TGTGCCAGCAGCTTAACGTTAGCGGGGGGTAGCACAGATACGCAGTATTTT
TRBV23-1	TRBJ2-5	-	-	CASSQEFQGQETQYF	TGCGCCAGCAGCCAAGAGTTTCAGGGGCAAGAGACCCAGTACTTC
TRBV7-6	TRBJ1-5	TRBD1	-	CASSLGTGGGGSNQPQHF	TGTGCCAGCAGCTTAGGCACAGGGGGGGGAGGAAGCAATCAGCCCCAGCATTTT
TRBV6-8	TRBJ2-1	TRBD1	-	CAIRGSLADNEQFF	TGTGCCATCAGGGGGTCACTGGCGGACAATGAGCAGTTCTTC
TRBV11-3	TRBJ1-1	-	-	CASSLGPQMNTEAFF	TGTGCCAGCAGCTTAGGTCCTCAAATGAACACTGAAGCTTTCTTT
TRBV11-3	TRBJ2-3	TRBD2	once	CASSLEAGVADTQYF	TGTGCCAGCAGCTTAGAGGCGGGGGTGGCAGATACGCAGTATTTT
TRBV18	TRBJ2-1	-	-	CATQDSANEQFF	TGTGCCACCCAAGACAGCGCAAATGAGCAGTTCTTC
TRBV15	TRBJ1-2	-	-	CATSREDSRIGGYTF	TGTGCCACCAGCAGAGAGGACAGTCGAATAGGTGGCTACACCTTC
TRBV19	TRBJ2-2	-	-	CASSIGGAGELFF	TGTGCCAGTAGTATCGGAGGGGCCGGGGAGCTGTTTTTT
TRBV18	TRBJ2-6	-	-	CASSPPRWAGANVLTF	TGTGCCAGCTCACCACCGAGGTGGGCTGGGGCCAACGTCCTGACTTTC
TRBV6-8	TRBJ2-1	TRBD2	-	CASSRRPSGFSYNEQFF	TGTGCCAGCAGCCGAAGGCCTAGCGGTTTCTCCTACAATGAGCAGTTCTTC
TRBV11-3	TRBJ1-3	-	-	CASSSRNQGNTIYF	TGTGCCAGCAGCTCGAGAAACCAGGGAAACACCATATATTTT
TRBV10-1	TRBJ1-2	-	-	CASSARSRPNYGYTF	TGCGCCAGCAGTGCACGGTCCAGGCCCAACTATGGCTACACCTTC
TRBV6-8	TRBJ1-1	-	-	CAIREVGNTEAFF	TGTGCCATCAGGGAAGTTGGTAACACTGAAGCTTTCTTT
TRBV5-1	TRBJ1-2	TRBD1	-	CASSTGGTGVVYGYTF	TGCGCCAGCAGCACCGGGGGGACAGGGGTCGTCTATGGCTACACCTTC
TRBV19	TRBJ2-7	TRBD1	-	CASSIDAGTGYSYEQYF	TGTGCCAGTAGTATAGATGCCGGGACAGGGTACTCCTACGAGCAGTACTTC
TRBV18	TRBJ2-2	-	-	CASSPIREGATRELFF	TGTGCCAGCTCACCAATTCGGGAGGGGGCCACCCGGGAGCTGTTTTTT
TRBV28	TRBJ1-1	-	-	CASSFSRDHAREAFF	TGTGCCAGCAGTTTCTCTCGGGACCACGCTCGGGAGGCTTTCTTT
TRBV4-1	TRBJ2-3	TRBD2	-	CTSSQAPPWLAGGPWDTQYF	TGCACCAGCAGCCAAGCACCACCCTGGCTAGCGGGGGGGCCATGGGATACGCAGTATTTT
TRBV6-8	TRBJ1-6	-	-	CATGGKEKDYNSPLHF	TGTGCCACGGGGGGGAAGGAAAAAGATTATAATTCACCCCTCCACTTT
TRBV6-8	TRBJ1-5	TRBD1	once	CASSYNRGGNQPQHF	TGTGCCAGCAGTTACAACAGGGGAGGCAATCAGCCCCAGCATTTT
TRBV23-1	TRBJ2-2	TRBD1	-	CASSLTGTAVPTRANTGELFF	TGCGCCAGCAGTCTGACCGGGACAGCGGTACCTACACGCGCGAACACCGGGGAGCTGTTTTTT
TRBV28	TRBJ2-7	TRBD1	few	CASTPNRGFYEQYF	TGTGCCAGCACCCCGAACAGGGGATTCTACGAGCAGTACTTC
TRBV5-1	TRBJ2-5	-	few	CASSPMSVGIGETQYF	TGCGCCAGCAGCCCCATGAGTGTGGGAATCGGGGAGACCCAGTACTTC
TRBV1	TRBJ2-2	-	-	CASSQGNTGDTGELFF	TGCGCCAGCAGCCAAGGGAACACTGGGGATACCGGGGAGCTGTTTTTT
TRBV5-1	TRBJ1-1	-	-	CASSVLGVNTEAFF	TGCGCCAGCAGCGTCTTGGGGGTGAACACTGAAGCTTTCTTT
TRBV5-1	TRBJ2-3	-	-	CASSLEVGASGDTQYF	TGCGCCAGCAGCTTGGAAGTAGGGGCGAGTGGAGATACGCAGTATTTT
TRBV7-4	TRBJ1-2	-	once	CASTRGASNYGYTF	TGTGCCAGCACAAGGGGGGCCTCTAACTATGGCTACACCTTC
TRBV5-1	TRBJ2-3	-	-	CASSLEAGVTDTQYF	TGCGCCAGCAGCTTGGAGGCAGGGGTTACAGATACGCAGTATTTT
TRBV6-4	TRBJ1-5	-	once	CASSANQPQHF	TGTGCCAGCAGCGCGAATCAGCCCCAGCATTTT
TRBV6-8	TRBJ2-5	TRBD2	-	CASATLAGETQYF	TGTGCCAGCGCTACACTAGCGGGAGAGACCCAGTACTTC